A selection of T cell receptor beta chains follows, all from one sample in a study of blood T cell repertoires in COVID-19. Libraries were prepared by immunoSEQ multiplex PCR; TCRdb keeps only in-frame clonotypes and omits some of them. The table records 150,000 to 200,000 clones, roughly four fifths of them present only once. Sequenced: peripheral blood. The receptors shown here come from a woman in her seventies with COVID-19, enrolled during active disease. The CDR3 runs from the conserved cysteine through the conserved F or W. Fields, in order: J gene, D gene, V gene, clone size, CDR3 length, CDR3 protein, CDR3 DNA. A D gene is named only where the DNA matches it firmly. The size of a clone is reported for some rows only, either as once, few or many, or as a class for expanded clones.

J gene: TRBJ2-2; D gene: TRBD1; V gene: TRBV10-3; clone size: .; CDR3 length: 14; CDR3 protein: CANRDRGPHGELFF; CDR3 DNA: TGTGCCAACCGGGACAGGGGTCCCCACGGGGAGCTGTTTTTT
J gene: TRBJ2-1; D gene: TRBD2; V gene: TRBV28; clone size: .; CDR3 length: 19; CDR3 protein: CATWGSLAGARGVDNEQFF; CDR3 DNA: TGTGCCACCTGGGGGAGTTTAGCGGGAGCGCGAGGGGTGGACAATGAGCAGTTCTTC
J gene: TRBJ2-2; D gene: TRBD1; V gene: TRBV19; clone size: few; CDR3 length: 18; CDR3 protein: CASSRQATGARNTGELFF; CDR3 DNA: TGTGCCAGTAGTAGACAGGCAACAGGGGCCCGGAACACCGGGGAGCTGTTTTTT
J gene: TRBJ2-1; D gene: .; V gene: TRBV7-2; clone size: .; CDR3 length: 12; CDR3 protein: CASSRDWNEQFF; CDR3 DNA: TGTGCCAGCAGCCGTGACTGGAATGAGCAGTTCTTC
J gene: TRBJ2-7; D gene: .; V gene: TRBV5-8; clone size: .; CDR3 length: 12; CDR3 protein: CASSGQTYEQYF; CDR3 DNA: TGTGCCAGCAGCGGACAAACCTACGAGCAGTACTTC
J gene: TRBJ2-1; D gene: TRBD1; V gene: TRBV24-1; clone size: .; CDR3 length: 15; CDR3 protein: CATSDQGAVYNEQFF; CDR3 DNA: TGTGCCACCAGTGATCAGGGGGCGGTCTACAATGAGCAGTTCTTC
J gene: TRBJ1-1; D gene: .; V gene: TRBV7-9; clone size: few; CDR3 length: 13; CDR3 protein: CASSSQENTEAFF; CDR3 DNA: TGTGCCAGCAGCTCACAGGAGAACACTGAAGCTTTCTTT
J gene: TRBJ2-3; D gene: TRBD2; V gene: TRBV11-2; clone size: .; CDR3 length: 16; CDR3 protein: CASSPATSGRGDTQYF; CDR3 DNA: TGTGCCAGCAGCCCCGCCACTAGCGGGAGAGGAGATACGCAGTATTTT
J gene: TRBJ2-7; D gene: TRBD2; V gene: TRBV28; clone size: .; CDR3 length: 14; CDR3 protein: CASRPSGGREEQYF; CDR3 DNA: TGTGCCAGCAGACCTTCGGGAGGGAGGGAGGAGCAGTACTTC
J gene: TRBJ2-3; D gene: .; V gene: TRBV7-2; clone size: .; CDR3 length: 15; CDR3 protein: CASSLIGQTWDTQYF; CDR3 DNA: TGTGCCAGCAGCTTGATCGGACAGACTTGGGATACGCAGTATTTT
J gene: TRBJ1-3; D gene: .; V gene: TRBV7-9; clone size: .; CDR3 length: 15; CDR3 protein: CASSLTGSSGNTIYF; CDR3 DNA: TGTGCCAGCAGCTTAACAGGGAGCTCTGGAAACACCATATATTTT
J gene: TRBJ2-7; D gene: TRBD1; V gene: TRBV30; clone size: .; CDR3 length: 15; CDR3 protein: CAWNLPGQGLYEQYF; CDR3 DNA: TGTGCCTGGAACCTCCCGGGACAGGGGTTGTACGAGCAGTACTTC
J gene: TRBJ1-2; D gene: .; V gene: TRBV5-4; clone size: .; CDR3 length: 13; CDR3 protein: CASSFEGDYGYTF; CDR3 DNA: TGTGCCAGCAGCTTTGAGGGTGACTATGGCTACACCTTC
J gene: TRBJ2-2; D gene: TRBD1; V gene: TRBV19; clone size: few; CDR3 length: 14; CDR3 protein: CASRDRGNTGELFF; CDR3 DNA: TGTGCCAGTCGGGACAGGGGGAACACCGGGGAGCTGTTTTTT
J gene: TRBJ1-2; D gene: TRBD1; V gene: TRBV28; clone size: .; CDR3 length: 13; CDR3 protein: CASSSLDRGGYTF; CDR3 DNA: TGTGCCAGCAGTTCACTAGACAGGGGTGGCTACACCTTC